The 5 T cell receptor beta chains listed next were all sequenced from one sample in a study of T cell repertoires in ileal Crohn's disease. Time point denoted: inflamed ileum from the surgical specimen. The table came from immunoSEQ multiplex PCR; TCRdb's copy has only in-frame clones and leaves some out. The sample holds about 1,700 clones; 90% are singletons and the top ten take more than 3.5%. The sequencing sample was made of ileal tissue. These receptors were taken from an adult with Crohn's disease.

This chain joins TRBV19 and TRBJ1-1; 7 bases agree with TRBD1. The length of the CDR3 is 14 residues. Unmatched junction bases numbered 8, after V lost 6 bases and J lost 4 bases. Germline CDR1 and CDR2: LNHDA and SQIVND (reference sequence). CDR3 DNA: TGTGCCAGTAGATACAGGGGCAGGGGCACTGAAGCTTTCTTT. It yields the protein CASRYRGRGTEAFF. The full variable domain, completed using reference TRBV19 and TRBJ1-1, is DGGITQSPKYLFRKEGQNVTLSCEQNLNHDAMYWYRQDPGQGLRLIYYSQIVNDFQKGDIAEGYSVSREKKESFPLTVTSAQKNPTAFYLCASRYRGRGTEAFFGQGTRLTVV.

Remarks on this clone: The identical CDR3 is also encoded by other nucleotide sequences in the sample. This chain links TRBV27 with TRBJ1-2, with TRBD1 as a possible D gene (6 bases). Germline CDR1 MNHEY, CDR2 SMNVEV (reference sequence). Between the trimmed V and J ends, which lost 5 bases and 8 bases, there was a span of 15 bases. The CDR3 is made up of 13 amino acids. Here the CDR3 reads CASSRQGSGGYTF. The CDR3, as DNA: TGTGCCAGCAGTAGGCAGGGGTCGGGGGGCTACACCTTC.

V gene TRBV28 combines with J gene TRBJ1-1; maybe TRBD1 (6 bases). The CDR3 loop spans 14 amino acids. Trimming left V 6 bases short and J 1 base short, with 12 bases between. Germline V CDR1 and CDR2: MDHEN, SYDVKM. The CDR3 nucleotides read TGTGCCAGCAGGTTCCCGACAGGGAACACTGAAGCTTTCTTT. Its protein is CASRFPTGNTEAFF.

This sequence joins TRBV10-3 and TRBJ1-4; TRBD1 aligns across 9 bases. The CDR3 has 16 amino acids. Germline loops: CDR1 ENHRY, CDR2 SYGVKD. The ends lost 7 bases at V and 0 bases at J; junction bases unmatched: 6. CDR3 nucleotides: TGTGCCATCAACGGGACAGGGCCTGCAACTAATGAAAAACTGTTTTTT. It specifies CAINGTGPATNEKLFF.

This clone was recorded only once. The chain combines TRBV5-1 with TRBJ1-1; D ambiguous. Trimming left V 0 bases short and J 0 bases short, with 3 bases between. Per germline, CDR1 SGHRS and CDR2 YFSETQ. This CDR3 is built from 13 residues. In DNA form, the CDR3 reads TGCGCCAGCAGCTTGGTTGTGAACACTGAAGCTTTCTTT. Its translation: CASSLVVNTEAFF.